Following are 19 T cell receptor beta chains from one sample sequenced in a study of technical replicates of blood from a few donors. Generated by immunoSEQ multiplex PCR, the TCRdb table keeps only in-frame clones and is missing some. The table includes around 61,000 clones, around 88% detected once. The sample consisted of PBMCs. The origin of the receptors is a human donor in good health. Some clones in this sample may be carry-over from other donors' samples.

The V and J genes are TRBV27 and TRBJ1-4; the D is unclear. V was trimmed by 5 bases and J by 5 bases, leaving 12 bases between them. This CDR3 spans 14 amino acids. The V gene's germline CDR1 is MNHEY and CDR2 SMNVEV (reference sequence). The CDR3 is CASSGSNRNEKLFF. CDR3 in DNA: TGTGCCAGCAGTGGTTCAAACCGGAATGAAAAACTGTTTTTT.

The chain carries TRBV7-3 and TRBJ2-1; D is perhaps TRBD1 (5 bases). The CDR3 consists of 16 residues. The ends were cut back, 2 bases at V and 7 bases at J, with 18 bases in the middle. Germline V CDR1 and CDR2: SGHTA, FQGTGA. CDR3 region: CASSLVKGSGWNEQFF. CDR3 sequence (DNA): TGTGCCAGCAGCTTAGTCAAGGGGTCGGGTTGGAATGAGCAGTTCTTC.

The chain joins TRBV30 to TRBJ2-7, with TRBD1 matching 10 bases. With 2 bases clipped from V and 4 bases from J, the junction kept 5 bases outside the gene matches. Germline CDR1 is GTSNPN and CDR2 is SVGIG (reference sequence). This CDR3 comprises 14 residues. The CDR3 DNA sequence: TGTGCCTGGAGTTACGGGACAGGGGCTTACGAGCAGTACTTC. It yields the protein CAWSYGTGAYEQYF.

The chain combines TRBV9 with TRBJ2-5, with D perhaps TRBD1 (5 bases). CDR3 length: 15 residues. Germline V CDR1 and CDR2: SGDLS, YYNGEE. The germline V and J ends were trimmed by 2 bases and 4 bases, with 15 bases remaining between them. CDR3: CASSVAPQGGETQYF. For the CDR3, the DNA is TGTGCCAGCAGCGTCGCCCCCCAGGGCGGAGAGACCCAGTACTTC.

The chain couples TRBV29-1 to TRBJ2-1; TRBD2 matches at 7 bases. Per germline, CDR1 SQVTM and CDR2 ANQGSEA. CDR3 size: 14 residues. J was trimmed by 6 bases and V by 5 bases; bases with no gene match: 10. CDR3 amino acids: CSVHPGGSGNEQFF. CDR3 nucleotide sequence: TGCAGCGTTCACCCGGGCGGGAGCGGCAATGAGCAGTTCTTC.

The chain combines TRBV4-3 with TRBJ2-1, with D perhaps matching TRBD2 (6 bases). Looked up from germline, CDR1 is LGHNA and CDR2 is YSLEER. The CDR3 covers 16 residues. With 1 base removed from V and 3 bases from J, the gap between germline ends came to 13 bases. The CDR3 DNA follows: TGCGCCAGCAGCCAAGGACGGGCGGGACTCTACAATGAGCAGTTCTTC. Protein sequence: CASSQGRAGLYNEQFF.

The chain recombines TRBV4-3 with TRBJ2-7, with 9 bases identical to TRBD1. Germline CDR1 is LGHNA and CDR2 is YSLEER. The CDR3 sequence is 17 residues long. The ends lost 3 bases at V and 7 bases at J; junction bases unmatched: 16. DNA of the CDR3: TGCGCCAGCAGCCAGAACCCTTTGGGACAGGGCGGGAGAGAGCAGTACTTC. This sequence encodes CASSQNPLGQGGREQYF.

CDR3 loop: CASSDPRGRGNTIYF. The CDR3 bases are TGTGCCAGCAGTGACCCCAGGGGCCGTGGAAACACCATATATTTT. This rearrangement joins TRBV25-1 to TRBJ1-3; possibly TRBD1 for D (6 bases). CDR1 is MGHDK and CDR2 is SYGVNS in the germline V gene. The ends were cut back, 3 bases at V and 3 bases at J, with 12 bases in the middle. The CDR3 is 15 amino acids.

J is TRBJ1-2 and V is TRBV7-2, with 9 bases lining up with TRBD1. Unmatched junction bases numbered 12, after V lost 5 bases and J lost 5 bases. Germline V CDR1 and CDR2: SGHTA, FQGNSA. The CDR3 totals 16 residues. DNA for the CDR3: TGTGCCAGCAGCCGTGACAGGGGGGGATTCTTTTATGGCTACACCTTC. Its translation is CASSRDRGGFFYGYTF.

The chain employs TRBV6-5 and TRBJ1-6, with D possibly being TRBD1 (5 bases). Germline CDR1 MNHEY, CDR2 SVGAGI. The CDR3 has 15 amino acids. The germline V and J ends were trimmed by 0 bases and 5 bases, with 8 bases remaining between them. For the CDR3, the DNA is TGTGCCAGCAGTTACTCAGACAGTAATAATTCACCCCTCCACTTT. Its protein is CASSYSDSNNSPLHF.

The CDR3 DNA follows: TGCGCCAGCGGCGCTAGCGGGGGGGCATCCTACAATGAGCAGTTCTTC. This codes for CASGASGGASYNEQFF. The chain combines TRBV4-3 with TRBJ2-1; 12 bases match TRBD2. The length of the CDR3 is 16 residues. Unmatched junction bases numbered 6, after V lost 8 bases and J lost 1 base. Germline V gene lookup returns CDR1 LGHNA and CDR2 YSLEER.

V and J are TRBV4-2 and TRBJ2-7, with 8 positions matching TRBD2. With V trimmed by 4 bases and J by 7 bases, 6 bases remained unmatched. From germline, CDR1 is LGHNA and CDR2 YNFKEQ. CDR3 length: 13 residues. The CDR3: CASSPTGGEEQYF. DNA of the CDR3: TGTGCCAGCAGCCCGACCGGGGGGGAAGAGCAGTACTTC.

This clone occurred many times. V usage is TRBV6-1 and J usage is TRBJ2-2; 11 nucleotides agree with TRBD2. The V segment lost 2 bases and the J segment 5 bases; nucleotides outside the gene matches: 22. Germline V gene data show CDR1 as MNHNS and CDR2 as SASEGT. The CDR3 length is 22 residues. The DNA for the CDR3 is TGTGCCAGCAGTGAACGGACGAGGGGGATGGTAGCGGGGGGGTTTGGGACCGGGGAGCTGTTTTTT. This translates into CASSERTRGMVAGGFGTGELFF.

In DNA, the CDR3 is TGCGCCAGCAGCTTGGTGGGGGCTGATGGCTACACCTTC. It yields the protein CASSLVGADGYTF. The chain uses TRBV5-1 and TRBJ1-2; weak D call: TRBD1 (6 bases). V dropped 0 bases and J dropped 6 bases, with 9 bases sitting between them. The CDR3 is made up of 13 amino acids. Germline assignment: CDR1 SGHRS and CDR2 YFSETQ.

The J gene is TRBJ2-1, the V gene TRBV5-1; 8 bases agree with TRBD2. The germline V gene encodes CDR1 SGHRS and CDR2 YFSETQ. This CDR3 spans 15 amino acids. J was trimmed by 7 bases and V by 4 bases; bases with no gene match: 10. CDR3 region: CASSPGGGTGNEQFF. For the CDR3, the DNA is TGCGCCAGCAGCCCCGGGGGGGGCACGGGGAATGAGCAGTTCTTC.

This rearrangement joins TRBV15 to TRBJ1-3; no clear D. Between the trimmed V and J ends, which lost 6 bases and 6 bases, there was a span of 9 bases. The CDR3 runs to 12 residues. In germline, CDR1 is LNHNV, CDR2 YYDKDF (reference sequence). The CDR3 is CATSAGENTIYF. The CDR3, as DNA: TGTGCCACCAGTGCCGGTGAAAACACCATATATTTT.

This clone was seen once. The chain combines TRBV19 with TRBJ2-5; 10 positions match TRBD2. With 6 bases clipped from V and 0 bases from J, the junction kept 16 bases outside the gene matches. The CDR3 is 19 residues long. The germline V gene has CDR1 LNHDA and CDR2 SQIVND (reference sequence). The CDR3 DNA sequence: TGTGCCAGTAGCCATGGGCCTAGCGGGGGTGGGATGTACCAAGAGACCCAGTACTTC. This sequence encodes CASSHGPSGGGMYQETQYF. The whole variable domain, filled in from reference TRBV19 and TRBJ2-5, reads DGGITQSPKYLFRKEGQNVTLSCEQNLNHDAMYWYRQDPGQGLRLIYYSQIVNDFQKGDIAEGYSVSREKKESFPLTVTSAQKNPTAFYLCASSHGPSGGGMYQETQYFGPGTRLLVL.

The rearrangement joins TRBV10-3 to TRBJ1-2, with D maybe TRBD1 (5 bases). Germline assignment: CDR1 ENHRY and CDR2 SYGVKD. V gave up 0 bases and J gave up 2 bases, with 7 bases separating them. This CDR3 is built from 14 residues. The CDR3 DNA reads TGTGCCATCAGTGAGTCGCCAGGGAACTATGGCTACACCTTC. This gives the protein CAISESPGNYGYTF.

The chain uses TRBV9 and TRBJ1-3; 7 bases line up with TRBD1. Unmatched junction bases numbered 14, after V lost 0 bases and J lost 2 bases. Germline loops: CDR1 SGDLS, CDR2 YYNGEE. The CDR3 spans 19 residues. CDR3 residues: CASSVVVERRQGAGNTIYF. CDR3 DNA: TGTGCCAGCAGCGTAGTAGTGGAACGAAGACAGGGCGCTGGAAACACCATATATTTT.